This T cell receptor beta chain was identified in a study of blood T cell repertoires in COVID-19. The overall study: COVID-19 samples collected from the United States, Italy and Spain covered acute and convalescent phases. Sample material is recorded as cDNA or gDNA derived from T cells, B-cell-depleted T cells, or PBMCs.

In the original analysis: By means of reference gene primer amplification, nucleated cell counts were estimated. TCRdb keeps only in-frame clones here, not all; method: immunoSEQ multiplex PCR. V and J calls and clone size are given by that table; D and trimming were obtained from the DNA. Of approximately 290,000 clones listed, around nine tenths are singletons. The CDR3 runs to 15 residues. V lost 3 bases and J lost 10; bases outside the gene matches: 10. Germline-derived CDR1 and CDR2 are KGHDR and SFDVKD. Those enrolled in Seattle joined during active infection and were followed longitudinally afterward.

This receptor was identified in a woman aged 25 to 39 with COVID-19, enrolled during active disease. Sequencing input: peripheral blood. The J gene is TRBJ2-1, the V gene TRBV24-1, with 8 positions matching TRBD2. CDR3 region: CATSDRNTPGGEQFF. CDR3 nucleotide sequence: TGTGCCACCAGTGATAGGAATACTCCGGGGGGGGAGCAGTTCTTC.